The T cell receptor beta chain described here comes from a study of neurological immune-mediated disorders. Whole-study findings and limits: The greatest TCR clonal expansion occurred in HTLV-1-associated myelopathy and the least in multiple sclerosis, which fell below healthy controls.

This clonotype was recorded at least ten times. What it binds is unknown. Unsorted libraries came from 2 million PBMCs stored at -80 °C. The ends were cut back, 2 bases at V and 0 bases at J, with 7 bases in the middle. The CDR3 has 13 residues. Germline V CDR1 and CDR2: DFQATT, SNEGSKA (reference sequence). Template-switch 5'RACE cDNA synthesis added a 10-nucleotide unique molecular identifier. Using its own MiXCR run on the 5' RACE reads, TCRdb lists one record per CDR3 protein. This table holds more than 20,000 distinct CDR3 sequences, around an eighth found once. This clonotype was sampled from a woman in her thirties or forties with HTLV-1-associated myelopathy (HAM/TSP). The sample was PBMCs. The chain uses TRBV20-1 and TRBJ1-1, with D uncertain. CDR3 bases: TGCAGTGCTAGATCGGGGATGAACACTGAAGCTTTCTTT. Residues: CSARSGMNTEAFF.